Listed below are T cell receptor beta chains from one sample, sequenced in a study of blood T cells in healthy people across ages. Via MiXCR, TCRdb re-called the 5' RACE reads, giving one row per CDR3 protein. The data show 750,000 to 950,000 distinct CDR3 sequences, 25% to 35% seen once. Another study also made use of these data, one on T cells of mothers and their children.

The sequenced material came from blood. The receptors derive from a woman aged 40 to 50 in good health. Both conserved end residues are part of each CDR3. Each record gives: V gene, D gene, J gene, clone size, CDR3 protein, CDR3 DNA. D genes are given only for firm matches. The size field is filled for only some rows; it gives once, few, many or a size class.

TRBV5-4	NA	TRBJ1-1	NA	CASFEGVGGTEAFF	TGTGCCAGCTTCGAGGGGGTGGGGGGCACTGAAGCTTTCTTT
TRBV6-5	NA	TRBJ1-5	NA	CASSHEGWRGNQPQHF	TGTGCCAGCTCACATGAAGGGTGGCGGGGCAATCAGCCCCAGCATTTT
TRBV5-1	NA	TRBJ1-4	many	CASSSPGGEKLFF	TGCGCCAGCAGCTCCCCGGGAGGGGAAAAACTGTTTTTT
TRBV6-6	TRBD1	TRBJ2-7	many	CASSYGQGIDEQYF	TGTGCCAGCAGTTATGGACAGGGGATAGACGAGCAGTACTTC
TRBV7-9	NA	TRBJ2-3	few	CATQRTPDTQYF	TGTGCCACCCAGAGGACCCCAGATACGCAGTATTTT
TRBV20-1	NA	TRBJ1-2	few	CISPRGYTF	TGCATTTCTCCTCGAGGCTACACCTTC
TRBV12-3/TRBV12-4	TRBD1	TRBJ1-5	NA	CASSHQTGGVGQPQHF	TGTGCCAGCAGTCACCAAACAGGGGGGGTAGGACAGCCCCAGCATTTT
TRBV6-5	NA	TRBJ2-1	many	CASRAGGSYNEQFF	TGTGCCAGCAGGGCCGGTGGCTCCTACAATGAGCAGTTCTTC
TRBV11-1	NA	TRBJ2-1	NA	CASSLQDFNEQFF	TGTGCCAGCAGCTTACAGGACTTTAATGAGCAGTTCTTC
TRBV4-3	NA	TRBJ1-6	NA	CAGGSGNSPLHF	TGCGCCGGTGGGAGTGGGAATTCACCCCTCCACTTT
TRBV6-2/TRBV6-3	NA	TRBJ2-3	many	CASSYSQLKGTDTQYF	TGTGCCAGCAGTTACTCTCAGCTCAAGGGCACAGATACGCAGTATTTT
TRBV29-1	NA	TRBJ2-2	many	CSVEPTRMNTGELFF	TGCAGCGTTGAACCCACCCGAATGAACACCGGGGAGCTGTTTTTT
TRBV5-1	TRBD2	TRBJ2-1	NA	CASSPATSGGYNEQFF	TGCGCCAGCAGCCCCGCGACTAGCGGGGGGTACAATGAGCAGTTCTTC
TRBV7-9	TRBD2	TRBJ2-7	many	CASSPVGTSGVYEQYF	TGTGCCAGCAGCCCGGTGGGGACTAGCGGGGTCTACGAGCAGTACTTC
TRBV27	NA	TRBJ1-2	NA	CASSSNAVGYTF	TGTGCCAGCAGTTCGAATGCGGTTGGCTACACCTTC
TRBV9	NA	TRBJ1-4	NA	CASSSAGLGDEKLVF	TGTGCCAGCAGCTCAGCGGGGCTGGGAGATGAAAAACTGGTTTTT
TRBV20-1	NA	TRBJ2-3	many	CSARDFGGPRNTQYF	TGCAGTGCTAGAGATTTCGGGGGACCGAGGAATACGCAGTATTTT
TRBV7-6	NA	TRBJ2-1	many	CASSLARFPFYNEQFF	TGTGCCAGCAGCTTAGCGAGATTCCCCTTCTACAATGAGCAGTTCTTC
TRBV20-1	NA	TRBJ2-1	many	CSASPGRKSRNEQFF	TGCAGTGCTAGCCCGGGGCGCAAAAGTAGGAATGAGCAGTTCTTC
TRBV9	NA	TRBJ1-2	NA	CASSVNGEGYGYTF	TGTGCCAGCAGCGTAAACGGGGAGGGCTATGGCTACACCTTC
TRBV7-9	NA	TRBJ2-1	NA	CATSNQQYNEQFF	TGTGCCACCAGCAATCAACAGTACAATGAGCAGTTCTTC
TRBV7-9	TRBD2	TRBJ2-4	NA	CASSLVQRGDGNIQYF	TGTGCCAGCAGCTTAGTTCAGCGGGGGGACGGAAACATTCAGTACTTC
TRBV28	NA	TRBJ2-5	NA	CASRMTGRWETQYF	TGTGCCAGTAGGATGACGGGGAGGTGGGAGACCCAGTACTTC
TRBV20-1	TRBD2	TRBJ2-2	few	CSATSGGAGELFF	TGCAGTGCTACTAGCGGGGGGGCCGGGGAGCTGTTTTTT
TRBV12-3/TRBV12-4	NA	TRBJ2-7	NA	CASSDSLYEQYF	TGTGCCAGCTCGGACAGCCTCTACGAGCAGTACTTC
TRBV29-1	NA	TRBJ2-1	many	CSVEGAYNEQFF	TGCAGCGTCGAGGGGGCCTACAATGAGCAGTTCTTC
TRBV10-3	TRBD1	TRBJ1-5	NA	CATQRETGGISNQPQHF	TGTGCCACCCAACGGGAGACAGGGGGAATCAGCAATCAGCCCCAGCATTTT